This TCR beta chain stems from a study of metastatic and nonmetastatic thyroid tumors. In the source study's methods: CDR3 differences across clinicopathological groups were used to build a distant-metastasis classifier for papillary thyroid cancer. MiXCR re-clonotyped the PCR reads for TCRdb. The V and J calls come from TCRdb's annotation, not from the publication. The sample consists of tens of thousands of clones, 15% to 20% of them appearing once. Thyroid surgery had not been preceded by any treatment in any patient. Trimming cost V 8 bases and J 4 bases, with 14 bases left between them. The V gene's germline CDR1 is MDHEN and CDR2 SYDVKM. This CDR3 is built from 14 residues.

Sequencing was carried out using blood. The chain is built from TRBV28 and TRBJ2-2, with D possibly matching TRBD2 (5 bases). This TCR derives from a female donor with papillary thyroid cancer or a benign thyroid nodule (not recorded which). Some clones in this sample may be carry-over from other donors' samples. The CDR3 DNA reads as TGTGCCAGCCTCGGACTCTTCTCCACCGGGGAGCTGTTTTTT. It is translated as CASLGLFSTGELFF. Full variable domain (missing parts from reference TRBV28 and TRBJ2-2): DVKVTQSSRYLVKRTGEKVFLECVQDMDHENMFWYRQDPGLGLRLIYFSYDVKMKEKGDIPEGYSVSREKKERFSLILESASTNQTSMYLCASLGLFSTGELFFGEGSRLTVL.